This TCR beta chain was captured in a study of cytomegalovirus exposure and HLA in healthy donors (dated by TCRdb to about 2017). For the wider study: According to an earlier analysis of a few hundred of the donors, some 180 million T cells yielded approximately 120 million unique TCR beta sequences and more than 250 Gb of sequence data. Among 350 to 400 genotyped donors of the cohort, an average of approximately 250,000 unique TCR beta nucleotide sequences were sequenced per donor, roughly 18% of them non-productive. About 280 gigabases of sequencing data and around 90 million unique TCR sequences made up an early release that covered about 640 HLA-typed donors. To predict cytomegalovirus infection status, the study combined high-throughput TCR immunosequencing, statistical association of individual TCRs with disease status, and machine learning. In an earlier analysis of roughly 580 of the donors, high-throughput TCR beta sequencing was used to judge whether each TCR beta V gene segment behaved as functional or pseudogenic. Every discovery cohort repertoire had been produced on one sequencing platform. Typing coverage varied by locus: roughly 629-640 donors for A, B, C, DRB1 and DQB1; roughly 510 for DQA1; around 570 for DPA1; 450 to 480 for DPB1. A later analysis re-analyzed previously published TCR beta repertoires from 666 donors and added high-resolution HLA genotyping to study TCR occurrence patterns. Besides the first cohort of 500 to 700 subjects, a separate validation cohort made up of some 110 different subjects was used. Because of strong linkage in the cohort, roughly five DR-DQ haplotypes were treated as single units for association and clustering. Genome-wide SNP genotypes for about 65% of the 666 donors were used in a later genetic analysis, which treated that subset as a discovery cohort. HLA typing covered class I and class II loci at four-digit resolution. Rather than using new phenotypic data, the later analysis identified candidate immune exposures from TCR beta sequences and from how often those sequences occurred across donors. The T cell repertoires of several hundred subjects were profiled by immunosequencing and related to cytomegalovirus serostatus. Donor age, sex, ethnicity and CMV serostatus were collected together with the repertoire data. The aim of the study was to test whether cataloging public T cell receptors could identify signatures of past pathogen exposure. Among the roughly 390 genotyped donors, approximately 76% belonged to the genetic ancestry cluster associated with self-reported Caucasian donors.

General conclusions and limits of the study: Most TCR sequences were seen in very few donors, while some public TCRs were found in many individuals. In the study, some 180 TCR beta chains were listed as associated with cytomegalovirus. The authors suggested that the approach could potentially be generalized to other disease states and immunological phenotypes. The earlier analysis of nearly 600 of the donors excluded roughly 17 rarely observed V segments, including chromosome 9 orphons, because counts were too low. Cytomegalovirus status was reported to be diagnosed by the classifier with high specificity and sensitivity in both the original and validation cohorts. In a later analysis, several top co-occurrence clusters were reported to appear linked to parvovirus B19, influenza, CMV and Epstein-Barr virus. Because HLA typing was missing for some donors at each locus, association tests included only the typed subset. A later analysis found that most CMV-associated TCR beta chains appeared HLA-restricted, with HLA associations seemingly driven largely by CMV exposure. The 87-base-pair reads could not distinguish some IMGT-functional V segments, including TRBV6-2 and TRBV6-3, so those segments were excluded. Presence/absence analyses assumed roughly uniform sequencing depth across donors, an assumption that may not hold. At a false discovery rate of 0.05, a later analysis linked approximately 18,000 TCR beta sequences to specific HLA alleles. Correlated functional status among segregating V segments might reflect linkage disequilibrium, but an unknown experimental factor could not be ruled out. In a later genetic analysis, a missense DCLRE1C variant was associated with V-gene and J-gene trimming of TCR beta chains, and the association was replicated in an independent cohort. Compared with equally common non-associated chains, HLA-associated TCR beta chains in a later analysis were more clonally expanded and had lower generation probabilities. In vitro tests confirmed that three of the cytomegalovirus-associated TCR beta chains recognize cytomegalovirus antigens. Compared with the roughly 670-donor mean, donors in an Asian-associated ancestry cluster had fewer N-insertions in productive TCRs, according to a later genetic analysis. In a later analysis, TCR association rates were found to vary across HLA loci, with the most associated TCRs seen for DRB1 alleles and the fewest for HLA-C alleles. The cohort was sequenced for TCR beta chains only, and without alpha or paired-chain data the features that could be detected were limited. A cluster of highly shared sequence variants was judged likely to be a technical artifact of the sequencing pipeline. The only immune exposure information available for the cohort was CMV serostatus. A further reported finding was that TCR beta sequences accurately predicted the HLA-A and HLA-B alleles for most subjects in the first cohort. In an earlier analysis of fewer than 750 of the donors, most TCR beta V segments were observed in productive rearrangements about 90% or about 30% of the time, broadly matching IMGT annotations. When HLA alleles, especially DR and DQ, strongly co-occurred, TCR associations were difficult to assign to individual alleles.

As concerns this clone: Its antigen is unknown. No base-level quality is on record; no much larger clone is a single base apart.

The cohort comprised 670 or so healthy bone marrow donors. At the time of sampling, all cohort members were nominally healthy, though unrecorded immune exposures were likely present. The donor tested CMV seronegative and was one of the 352 seronegative cohort members. Every donor gave a peripheral blood sample, and the peripheral blood mononuclear cells from that sample were used for TCR beta sequencing. The Qiagen DNeasy Blood Extraction Kit was used to extract genomic DNA from the blood cell samples. From the cysteine through the phenylalanine, the CDR3 covers 14 amino acids. The retained sequence is limited to the CDR3, 42 bases, with the frame set at the first base. Based on the germline V gene (reference sequence), the CDR1 and CDR2 sequences are LNHDA and SQIVND. Cut back by 5 bases and 0 bases, the V and J ends lie 11 bases apart. Library creation used the immunoSEQ multiplex PCR assay. For the multiplex PCR, a mixture combining 60 forward primers for TCR Vbeta segments and 13 reverse primers for TCR Jbeta segments was used. Amplification of the CDR3 region of rearranged TCR beta genes was performed with a multiplex PCR assay on genomic DNA. The amplified TCR beta libraries were sequenced on the Illumina HiSeq System as 87-base-pair reads. The original methods were these. Across the 700 or so repertoires, a later analysis counted approximately 75 million unique TCR beta chains, around 11 million of which were shared by at least two donors. Raw reads were error-corrected and collapsed into unique sequences by a nearest-neighbor algorithm in which closely related sequences were merged to remove PCR and sequencing errors. V, D and J gene segments were assigned by aligning CDR3 sequences to IMGT reference sequences. For a sequence to be retained, a match of at least six nucleotides was required to both a V gene segment and a J gene segment. A rearrangement counted as productive if the CDR3 had no stop codons and remained in frame with V and J, and every other rearrangement counted as non-productive. Following IMGT convention, CDR3 was defined as the stretch from the second conserved V-encoded cysteine up to the conserved J-encoded phenylalanine. Sequences without an unambiguous match to a single V gene segment were excluded from the earlier analysis of approximately 560 of the donors. In an earlier analysis of some 590 of the donors, a V segment was called functional when productive rearrangements were above 56.7%, and segregating when the standard deviation between donors exceeded 5%. A statistical classification framework was built to diagnose cytomegalovirus status from the catalog of TCR beta chain sequences. In a later analysis, TCR nucleotide sequences were compared against IMGT/GENE-DB human TR gene sequences so that V and J genes could be assigned. Using the TCRdist pipeline, a later analysis assigned CDR3 sequences along with most-parsimonious VDJ recombination scenarios. In a later analysis, every TCR beta chain was defined by the combination of its CDR3 amino acid sequence and its V-gene family, and reads without a unique V-gene family were dropped. To address suspected cross-contamination and a sequencing artifact, a later analysis removed approximately 600 highly shared, low-generation-probability nucleotide sequences. In a later analysis, a clonal expansion index for each public chain was calculated from normalized within-repertoire ranks of inferred template counts. In a later analysis, generation probabilities were computed with a VDJ recombination model fitted to out-of-frame rearrangements, and the resulting probabilities were checked against IGoR. Hypergeometric tests were used in a later analysis to score TCR-TCR, TCR-HLA and TCR-CMV co-occurrence, with a repertoire-size bias correction applied to the TCR pairs. A later analysis estimated false discovery rates by permuting HLA or CMV assignments 20 times. In a later analysis, co-occurring TCRs were grouped using DBSCAN, with TCRdist sequence similarity added in when clustering inside HLA-allele-positive subsets. Repertoires with fewer than 30,000 or more than 120,000 public chains, plus five repertoires with anomalous nucleotide sharing, were excluded from co-occurrence clustering. TCRdb re-hosts the immuneACCESS table, in-frame sequences only. Its copies lack some clones; in the studies checked, an unresolved V gene accounts for under half of them, and the cause for the rest is not known. V, J and clone size are taken as reported in that table, and D and trimming were inferred from the DNA itself. This sample gives more than 150,000 clones in total; about 81% of them show up just once. The ten largest make up less than 0.85% of the sample.

The sequence was collected from a woman between 18 and 30 years old in good health and CMV-seronegative. Sequenced material: PBMCs. The chain is encoded by TRBV19 joined to TRBJ2-7; the D gene is perhaps TRBD1, from 5 matching bases. The encoded CDR3 is CASSGRVSSYEQYF. The DNA reads TGTGCCAGTAGTGGCAGGGTGAGCTCCTACGAGCAGTACTTC.